Detailed here is one T cell receptor (beta chain). The junction differs from germline at one of its ends, possibly a read error. This CDR3 is 15 amino acids long. Germline values: CDR1 SGHTA, CDR2 FQGTGA. This specimen belongs to a study of T cell changes during pregnancy in multiple sclerosis. The repertoire was sequenced with immunoSEQ multiplex PCR; TCRdb's copy has only in-frame clones and lacks some. The sample consists of 45,000 to 60,000 clones, over 75% of them appearing once. The clonotype was recovered from a female donor with multiple sclerosis, enrolled in a pregnancy study. The gene calls are TRBV7-3 and TRBJ2-2; TRBD2 matches at 8 bases. The sample consisted of CD8+ T cells from peripheral blood mononuclear cells, taken in the second trimester of pregnancy. This CDR3 reads CASSLTGGPTGELFF. Written as DNA, the CDR3 is TGTGCCAGCAGCCTAACGGGGGGGCCCACCGGGGAGCTGTTTTTT.